This record covers a single T cell receptor (beta chain). Its antigen is still unknown. This sample stems from a study of cytomegalovirus exposure and HLA in healthy donors. Whole-study findings and limits: The study recorded 164 TCR beta chains that were cytomegalovirus-associated.

V lost 0 bases and J 1 base, leaving 5 bases between the germline ends. The CDR3 consists of 14 residues. Germline CDR1 and CDR2: SGHNT and YYREEE (reference sequence). Using immunoSEQ multiplex PCR, the repertoire was profiled, and TCRdb retains in-frame clones only, with some absent. The sample shows about 240,000 clones, around 85% of them seen only once. Sample: PBMCs. This TCR was recovered from a woman aged 25 to 45 in good health and CMV-seropositive. The chain links TRBV5-4 to TRBJ1-3; D remains unclear. As DNA, the CDR3 is TGTGCCAGCAGCTTGGACTATTCTGGAAACACCATATATTTT. Protein: CASSLDYSGNTIYF.